This T cell receptor beta chain stems from a study of blood T cells in healthy people across ages. Study-wide results and limits: The authors considered diversity estimates from one million T cells to be underestimates. Unknown CMV status may confound age-related changes in expanded clones.

The CDR3 sequence is 17 residues long. Germline trimming cut 2 bases from V and 2 bases from J; bases unmatched to any gene: 8. Looked up from germline, CDR1 is DFQATT and CDR2 is SNEGSKA (reference sequence). Using a J-beta primer mix together with a sample-barcoded 5' primer, a second PCR was run for roughly 6 to 11 cycles. In TCRdb, the 5' RACE reads were re-called with MiXCR into one record per CDR3 protein. The sample has 910,000 or so distinct CDR3 sequences, roughly 50% seen once; the top ten hold over 20%. On this clonotype: What it binds is not known.

Sequenced input: blood. The sequence was obtained from a woman aged 55-75 years in good health. The rearrangement uses TRBV20-1 and TRBJ2-3; 12 bases are shared with TRBD2. The CDR3 region is CSARTSGRRLATDTQYF. CDR3 sequence (DNA): TGCAGTGCTAGAACTAGCGGGAGGCGATTAGCCACAGATACGCAGTATTTT.